This is a list of T cell receptor beta chains from one sample in a study of OX40 agonist ivuxolimab in advanced cancers. Method: immunoSEQ multiplex PCR; TCRdb's copy keeps in-frame clones and lacks some. This sample yields approximately 54,000 clones, of which 88% are seen a single time; approximately 3.8% belongs to the top ten. The sample was CD4+ or CD8+ T cells sorted from blood, taken in a trial of the OX40 agonist ivuxolimab. These receptors came from an adult with an advanced solid tumor such as melanoma, head and neck, liver or kidney cancer. Both conserved end residues are part of each CDR3. Each record gives: J gene, V gene, D gene, clone size, CDR3 protein, CDR3 DNA. The D gene is left open where the match is weak. Some rows mark clone size as missing; the rest say once, few, many or name a class of expanded clone.

>TRBJ2-7|TRBV7-9|-|-
CASSLGPTGEQYF
TGTGCCAGCAGCTTAGGACCGACAGGCGAGCAGTACTTC
>TRBJ2-7|TRBV5-4|TRBD1|-
CASSQPGGSLYEQYF
TGTGCCAGCAGCCAACCAGGGGGTTCCTTGTACGAGCAGTACTTC
>TRBJ2-7|TRBV28|TRBD2|-
CATSGSLAYEQYF
TGTGCCACTAGCGGGAGTCTCGCCTACGAGCAGTACTTC
>TRBJ1-4|TRBV2|TRBD1|-
CASRDRTGAVGEKLFF
TGTGCCAGCAGGGACCGGACAGGGGCTGTCGGTGAAAAACTGTTTTTT
>TRBJ2-5|TRBV5-1|-|-
CASSLGANQETQYF
TGCGCCAGCAGCTTGGGCGCGAACCAAGAGACCCAGTACTTC
>TRBJ1-2|TRBV19|TRBD1|-
CASAIDRGRNYGYTF
TGTGCCAGCGCCATAGACAGGGGCCGTAACTATGGCTACACCTTC
>TRBJ2-4|TRBV30|-|-
CAWSTKGMAKNIQYF
TGTGCCTGGAGTACTAAGGGGATGGCCAAAAACATTCAGTACTTC
>TRBJ1-1|TRBV19|TRBD1|-
CASSIGQGVEAFF
TGTGCCAGTAGTATTGGACAGGGGGTTGAGGCTTTCTTT
>TRBJ1-2|TRBV5-8|-|-
CASTPGSRWDYGYTF
TGTGCCAGCACCCCGGGGAGTAGATGGGACTATGGCTACACCTTC
>TRBJ2-2|TRBV7-2|TRBD1|-
CASRSGQGNTGELFF
TGTGCCAGCAGGTCGGGACAGGGGAACACCGGGGAGCTGTTTTTT
>TRBJ1-6|TRBV7-8|-|-
CASSPSTTAYNSPLHF
TGTGCCAGCAGCCCGTCCACGACGGCTTACAATTCACCCCTCCACTTT
>TRBJ1-5|TRBV6-8|TRBD1|-
CARTLRQGCQPQHF
TGTGCCAGGACACTTCGACAGGGTTGTCAGCCCCAGCATTTT
>TRBJ1-1|TRBV19|-|-
CASTVQGNTEAFF
TGTGCCAGTACCGTACAGGGGAACACTGAAGCTTTCTTT
>TRBJ2-1|TRBV5-5|-|few
CASSAGPTSGGRHEQFF
TGTGCCAGCAGCGCAGGACCTACCTCAGGGGGGCGGCATGAGCAGTTCTTC
>TRBJ2-3|TRBV29-1|-|-
CSVGGDTQYF
TGCAGCGTTGGGGGCGATACGCAGTATTTT
>TRBJ2-7|TRBV7-8|TRBD1|-
CASSLLQGARGQYF
TGTGCCAGCAGCTTATTACAGGGGGCTCGAGGGCAGTACTTC
>TRBJ1-1|TRBV11-2|-|-
CASSQTRREAFF
TGTGCCAGCAGCCAAACTAGACGAGAAGCTTTCTTT
>TRBJ1-3|TRBV5-1|TRBD1|-
CASSTSQGVTGNTIYF
TGCGCCAGCAGCACATCACAGGGGGTGACTGGAAACACCATATATTTT
>TRBJ2-7|TRBV14|TRBD2|-
CASSQDFGGSSVEQYF
TGTGCCAGCAGCCAAGATTTCGGGGGGAGTAGTGTCGAGCAGTACTTC
>TRBJ2-7|TRBV6-5|TRBD2|once
CASSPLAGDPYEQYF
TGTGCCAGCAGTCCACTAGCGGGGGATCCCTACGAGCAGTACTTC
>TRBJ2-3|TRBV6-4|TRBD2|-
CASSRTSGTDTQYF
TGTGCCAGCAGTCGGACTAGCGGCACAGATACGCAGTATTTT
>TRBJ1-2|TRBV6-1|-|-
CASSEGGIGYTF
TGTGCCAGCAGTGAAGGAGGGATCGGCTACACCTTC
>TRBJ1-5|TRBV5-6|-|-
CASSLGPTGNRPQHF
TGTGCCAGCAGCTTGGGGCCAACGGGCAATCGGCCCCAGCATTTT
>TRBJ1-1|TRBV7-7|-|-
CASSSTVNGEAFF
TGTGCTAGCAGCTCTACAGTGAACGGTGAAGCTTTCTTT
>TRBJ2-2|TRBV27|-|-
CASSRPGPGELFF
TGTGCCAGCAGCAGACCAGGGCCCGGGGAGCTGTTTTTT
>TRBJ2-3|TRBV6-1|-|-
CASSEWVWGTDTQYF
TGTGCCAGCAGTGAATGGGTGTGGGGAACAGATACGCAGTATTTT
>TRBJ1-5|TRBV5-8|-|-
CASSLGDYSNQPQHF
TGTGCCAGCAGCTTAGGCGACTATAGCAATCAGCCCCAGCATTTT
>TRBJ2-3|TRBV6-1|-|-
CASSWMSSSTDTQYF
TGTGCCAGCAGTTGGATGTCTAGCAGCACAGATACGCAGTATTTT
>TRBJ2-1|TRBV7-2|-|-
CASSLGPGDWNEQFF
TGTGCCAGCAGCTTAGGCCCAGGGGACTGGAATGAGCAGTTCTTC